The next 16 T cell receptor beta chains were all read from a single sample in a study of shared T cell receptors in the human thymus. Clones were read by immunoSEQ multiplex PCR, and TCRdb kept only the in-frame ones, dropping some. The sample includes about 500,000 clones, about four fifths seen only once; the top ten take more than 0.01%. These data also formed part of another study, on human thymus T cells.

Sequenced material: thymocytes. These receptors all stem from a boy under two years old with a congenital heart defect.

The chain employs TRBV9 and TRBJ1-3, with no clear D. The germline CDR1 and CDR2 sequences are SGDLS and YYNGEE. The CDR3 loop spans 16 amino acids. Trimming shortened V by 4 bases and J by 4 bases, and 18 bases separated the two germline ends. The CDR3 coding sequence is TGTGCCAGCAGCCCCAGAGCCGGGGTCTCGGGAAACACCATATATTTT. It is translated as CASSPRAGVSGNTIYF.

V usage is TRBV11-3 and J usage is TRBJ2-2; weak D call: TRBD1 (6 bases). The CDR3 length is 15 residues. V lost 5 bases and J 0 bases, leaving 10 bases between the germline ends. The germline CDR1 and CDR2 sequences are SGHNT and YENEEA. The CDR3 bases are TGTGCCAGCAGCGGACAGTTCGCGAACACCGGGGAGCTGTTTTTT. Translated, it gives CASSGQFANTGELFF.

V gene TRBV5-4 combines with J gene TRBJ2-7; TRBD1 matches 10 bases. The CDR3 is 14 residues long. In germline, CDR1 is SGHNT, CDR2 YYREEE (reference sequence). V was pared by 3 bases and J by 2 bases, with 2 bases of the junction left unmatched. Here the CDR3 reads CASSYGQGAYEQYF. DNA of the CDR3: TGTGCCAGCAGCTATGGACAGGGGGCCTACGAGCAGTACTTC.

Written as DNA, the CDR3 is TGTGCCAGCAGCTGGGGACCCCCTAGCGGGTCCTACGAGCAGTACTTC. It encodes CASSWGPPSGSYEQYF. This rearrangement joins TRBV5-6 to TRBJ2-7; 8 bases are a match to TRBD2. Losses at the gene ends were 3 bases for V and 1 base for J; bases not matched to a gene: 9. The CDR3 length is 16 residues. The germline V gene encodes CDR1 SGHDT and CDR2 YYEEEE.

As DNA, the CDR3 is TGCAGCGTTACAGGATCCCGAGCCGGGGAGCTGTTTTTT. The encoded protein is CSVTGSRAGELFF. The rearrangement uses TRBV29-1 and TRBJ2-2; possible D gene TRBD1, 5 bases. This CDR3 has 13 amino acids. The V end lost 5 bases, the J end lost 6 bases, and 13 bases lay between the germline ends. Germline V gene sequence: CDR1 SQVTM, CDR2 ANQGSEA.

V gene TRBV6-1 combines with J gene TRBJ1-3; 9 nucleotides agree with TRBD1. Germline CDR1 is MNHNS and CDR2 is SASEGT. V trimming: 3 bases; J trimming: 2 bases; junction bases outside the gene matches: 5. This CDR3 comprises 16 residues. This chain's CDR3 is CASSDHRDRAGNTIYF. Written as DNA, the CDR3 is TGTGCCAGCAGTGACCATCGGGACAGGGCTGGAAACACCATATATTTT.

The chain is built from TRBV5-1 and TRBJ2-7, with 16 bases fitting TRBD2. J was trimmed by 6 bases and V by 3 bases; bases with no gene match: 24. Germline V gene data show CDR1 as SGHRS and CDR2 as YFSETQ. CDR3 size: 22 residues. The CDR3 DNA follows: TGCGCCAGCAGCTCCTCCTTGCCGGGCGAGGGACTAGCGGGAGGGCGCGATTTCGAGCAGTACTTC. Protein product: CASSSSLPGEGLAGGRDFEQYF.

The chain couples TRBV13 to TRBJ2-4, with TRBD2 as a possible D gene (6 bases). The germline V gene has CDR1 PRHDT and CDR2 FYEKMQ (reference sequence). V lost 2 bases to trimming and J lost 1 base, with 12 bases between them. The CDR3 runs to 16 residues. CDR3 loop: CASSLYGSGAKNIQYF. CDR3 nucleotide sequence: TGTGCCAGCAGCTTATACGGGAGTGGGGCCAAAAACATTCAGTACTTC.

V gene TRBV27 combines with J gene TRBJ2-7; 10 bases fit TRBD2. With 1 base clipped from V and 1 base from J, the junction kept 1 base outside the gene matches. This CDR3 spans 15 amino acids. Germline loops: CDR1 MNHEY, CDR2 SMNVEV (reference sequence). CDR3 loop: CASSLLGLASYEQYF. Written as DNA, the CDR3 is TGTGCCAGCAGTTTATTGGGACTAGCGTCCTACGAGCAGTACTTC.

The genes are TRBV4-1 and TRBJ1-1, with D maybe TRBD1 (5 bases). This CDR3 has 14 residues. CDR1 MGHRA and CDR2 YSYEKL come from the germline V gene. Trimming pared 4 bases from V and 3 bases from J, leaving 12 bases between. The CDR3 region has the DNA TGCGCCAGCAGCCCCGGTACCAGGGACACTGAAGCTTTCTTT. Residues: CASSPGTRDTEAFF.

This clone has just a few counts. The rearrangement links TRBV5-6 to TRBJ2-7; D is possibly TRBD1 (6 bases). The CDR3 consists of 15 residues. Germline values: CDR1 SGHDT, CDR2 YYEEEE. The V end lost 3 bases, the J end lost 0 bases, and 13 bases lay between the germline ends. This CDR3 is CASSSRTELSYEQYF. The DNA of the CDR3 is TGTGCCAGCAGCTCGCGGACAGAACTCTCCTACGAGCAGTACTTC.

The chain joins TRBV5-4 to TRBJ1-1, with D tentatively TRBD1 (5 bases). Germline CDR1 reads SGHNT; CDR2 reads YYREEE (reference sequence). CDR3 length equals 18 residues. The germline V and J ends were trimmed by 5 bases and 1 base, with 24 bases remaining between them. CDR3 in DNA: TGTGCCAGCAGTTCTAAACTCAGGGCAGGGAGGGGGAACACTGAAGCTTTCTTT. Its translation is CASSSKLRAGRGNTEAFF.

The CDR3 DNA reads TGCGCCAGCAGCTTGGGGGCAGGGGACTATGGCTACACCTTC. It is translated as CASSLGAGDYGYTF. The rearrangement uses TRBV5-1 and TRBJ1-2, with TRBD1 as a possible D gene (6 bases). The V and J ends lost 0 bases and 3 bases respectively, with 9 bases between them. The CDR3 has 14 amino acids. Germline V gene lookup returns CDR1 SGHRS and CDR2 YFSETQ.

The V and J genes are TRBV7-6 and TRBJ2-4; 8 positions agree with TRBD2. Germline V gives CDR1 SGHVS, CDR2 FNYEAQ. V was clipped by 5 bases and J by 3 bases; unmatched bases: 12. This CDR3 contains 17 residues. The CDR3 DNA sequence: TGTGCCAGCAGCCAGCGGATTAGCGGGAACGACAAAAACATTCAGTACTTC. Residues: CASSQRISGNDKNIQYF. The whole variable domain, filled in from reference TRBV7-6 and TRBJ2-4, reads GAGVSQSPRYKVTKRGQDVALRCDPISGHVSLYWYRQALGQGPEFLTYFNYEAQQDKSGLPNDRFSAERPEGSISTLTIQRTEQRDSAMYRCASSQRISGNDKNIQYFGAGTRLSVL.

V usage is TRBV5-1 and J usage is TRBJ2-3, with 7 bases lining up with TRBD2. J gave up 5 bases and V 1 base, and 10 bases lay outside the gene matches. Germline V gives CDR1 SGHRS, CDR2 YFSETQ. This CDR3 region has 16 residues. CDR3 in DNA: TGCGCCAGCAGCTTGCATTTCGCGGGAGCGCGAGATACGCAGTATTTT. This sequence encodes CASSLHFAGARDTQYF.

This clone was counted a few times. The rearrangement links TRBV27 to TRBJ1-2; weak D call: TRBD1 (6 bases). This CDR3 has 13 residues. The germline gives CDR1 MNHEY, CDR2 SMNVEV (reference sequence). Trimming shortened V by 6 bases and J by 9 bases, and 17 bases separated the two germline ends. The CDR3 region is CASSSQGGDRYTF. DNA for the CDR3: TGTGCCAGCAGCTCCCAAGGGGGGGACCGCTACACCTTC.